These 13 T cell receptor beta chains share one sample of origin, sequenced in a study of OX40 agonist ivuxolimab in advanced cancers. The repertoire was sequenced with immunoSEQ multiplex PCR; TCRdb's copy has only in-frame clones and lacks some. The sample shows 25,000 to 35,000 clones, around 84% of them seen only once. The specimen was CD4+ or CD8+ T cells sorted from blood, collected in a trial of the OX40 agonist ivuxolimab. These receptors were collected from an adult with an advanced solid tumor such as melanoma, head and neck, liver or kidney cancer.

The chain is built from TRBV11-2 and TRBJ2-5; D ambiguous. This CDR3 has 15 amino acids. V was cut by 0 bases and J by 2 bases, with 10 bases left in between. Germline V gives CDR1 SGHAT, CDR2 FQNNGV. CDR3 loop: CASSLDRQHQETQYF. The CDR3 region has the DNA TGTGCCAGCAGCTTAGATCGGCAGCATCAAGAGACCCAGTACTTC.

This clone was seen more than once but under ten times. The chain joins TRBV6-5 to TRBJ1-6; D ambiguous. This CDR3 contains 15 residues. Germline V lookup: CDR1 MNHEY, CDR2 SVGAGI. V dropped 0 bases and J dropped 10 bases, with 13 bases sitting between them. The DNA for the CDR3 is TGTGCCAGCAGTTACTCGTCCGTGGCAAGGTCACCCCTCCACTTT. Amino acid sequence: CASSYSSVARSPLHF.

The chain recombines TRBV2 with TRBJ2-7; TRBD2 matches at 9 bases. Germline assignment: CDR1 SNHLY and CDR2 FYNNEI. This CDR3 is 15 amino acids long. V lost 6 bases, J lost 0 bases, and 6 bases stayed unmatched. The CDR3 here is CASSFSGGLSYEQYF. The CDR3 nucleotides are TGTGCCAGCAGCTTCAGCGGGGGGCTCTCCTACGAGCAGTACTTC.

Here the CDR3 reads CASLLTDTQYF. As DNA, the CDR3 is TGTGCCAGCCTTCTCACAGATACGCAGTATTTT. The J gene is TRBJ2-3, the V gene TRBV11-2; no firm D call. The germline V and J ends were trimmed by 8 bases and 2 bases, with 5 bases remaining between them. The germline V gene has CDR1 SGHAT and CDR2 FQNNGV. The CDR3 spans 11 residues.

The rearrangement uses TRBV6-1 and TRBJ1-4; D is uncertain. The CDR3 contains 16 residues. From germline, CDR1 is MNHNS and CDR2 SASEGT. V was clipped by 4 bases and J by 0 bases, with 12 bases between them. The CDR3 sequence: CASSGGPYTTNEKLFF. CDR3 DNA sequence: TGTGCCAGCAGTGGAGGGCCCTACACAACTAATGAAAAACTGTTTTTT.

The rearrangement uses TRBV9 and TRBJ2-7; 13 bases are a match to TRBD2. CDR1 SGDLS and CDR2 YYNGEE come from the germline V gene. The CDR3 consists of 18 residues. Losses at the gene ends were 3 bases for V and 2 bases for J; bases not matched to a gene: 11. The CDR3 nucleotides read TGTGCCAGCAGCGCAAGTAGGGGGACTAGCGGGGCAACCTACGAGCAGTACTTC. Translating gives CASSASRGTSGATYEQYF.

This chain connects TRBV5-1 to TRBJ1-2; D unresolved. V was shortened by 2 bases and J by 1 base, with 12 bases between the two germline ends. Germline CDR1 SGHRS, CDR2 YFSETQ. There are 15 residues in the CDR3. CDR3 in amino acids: CASSLAEGLNYGYTF. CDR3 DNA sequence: TGCGCCAGCAGCTTAGCCGAAGGGCTTAACTATGGCTACACCTTC. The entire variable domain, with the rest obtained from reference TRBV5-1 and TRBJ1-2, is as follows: KAGVTQTPRYLIKTRGQQVTLSCSPISGHRSVSWYQQTPGQGLQFLFEYFSETQRNKGNFPGRFSGRQFSNSRSEMNVSTLELGDSALYLCASSLAEGLNYGYTFGSGTRLTVV.

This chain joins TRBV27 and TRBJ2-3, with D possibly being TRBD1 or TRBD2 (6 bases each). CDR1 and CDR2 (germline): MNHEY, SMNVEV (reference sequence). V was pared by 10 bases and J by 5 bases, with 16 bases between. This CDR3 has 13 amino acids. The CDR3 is CATRGAGQDTQYF. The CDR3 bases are TGTGCCACTAGGGGGGCAGGTCAAGATACGCAGTATTTT.

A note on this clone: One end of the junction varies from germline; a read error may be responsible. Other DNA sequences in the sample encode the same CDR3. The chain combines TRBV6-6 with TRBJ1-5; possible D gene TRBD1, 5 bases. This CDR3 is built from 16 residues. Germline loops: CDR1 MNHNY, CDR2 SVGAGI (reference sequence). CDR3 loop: CASSYSGHFSNQPQHF. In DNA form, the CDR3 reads TGTGCCAGTAGTTACTCGGGGCACTTTAGCAATCAGCCCCAGCATTTT.

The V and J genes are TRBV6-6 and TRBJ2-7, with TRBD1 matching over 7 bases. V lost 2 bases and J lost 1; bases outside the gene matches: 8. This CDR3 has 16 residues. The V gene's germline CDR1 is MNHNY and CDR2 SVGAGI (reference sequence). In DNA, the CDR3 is TGTGCCAGCAGTTACCCCTACCGGGACAGATCCTACGAGCAGTACTTC. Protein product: CASSYPYRDRSYEQYF.

CDR3 protein: CASSLLADSYEQYF. DNA of the CDR3: TGTGCCAGCAGCCTACTAGCGGACTCCTACGAGCAGTACTTC. This rearrangement joins TRBV13 to TRBJ2-7, with 8 bases lining up with TRBD2. Germline V gene sequence: CDR1 PRHDT, CDR2 FYEKMQ (reference sequence). J was trimmed by 0 bases and V by 5 bases; bases with no gene match: 3. This CDR3 contains 14 residues.

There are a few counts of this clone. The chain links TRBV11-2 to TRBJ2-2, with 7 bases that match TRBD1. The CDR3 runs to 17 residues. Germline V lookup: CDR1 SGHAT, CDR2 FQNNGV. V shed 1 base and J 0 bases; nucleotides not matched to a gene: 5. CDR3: CASSLGRGFANTGELFF. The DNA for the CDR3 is TGTGCCAGCAGCTTAGGCAGGGGGTTTGCGAACACCGGGGAGCTGTTTTTT.

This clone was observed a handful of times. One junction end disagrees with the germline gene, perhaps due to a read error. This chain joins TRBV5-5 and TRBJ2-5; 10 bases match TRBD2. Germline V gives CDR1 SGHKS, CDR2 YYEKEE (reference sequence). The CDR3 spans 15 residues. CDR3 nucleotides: TGCGCCAGCAGCCAAGAGCGGGGGGGCCAAGAGACCCAGTACTTC. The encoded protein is CASSQERGGQETQYF. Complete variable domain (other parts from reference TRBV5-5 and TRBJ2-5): DAGVTQSPTHLIKTRGQQVTLRCSPISGHKSVSWYQQVLGQGPQFIFQYYEKEERGRGNFPDRFSARQFPNYSSELNVNALLLGDSALYLCASSQERGGQETQYFGPGTRLLVL.